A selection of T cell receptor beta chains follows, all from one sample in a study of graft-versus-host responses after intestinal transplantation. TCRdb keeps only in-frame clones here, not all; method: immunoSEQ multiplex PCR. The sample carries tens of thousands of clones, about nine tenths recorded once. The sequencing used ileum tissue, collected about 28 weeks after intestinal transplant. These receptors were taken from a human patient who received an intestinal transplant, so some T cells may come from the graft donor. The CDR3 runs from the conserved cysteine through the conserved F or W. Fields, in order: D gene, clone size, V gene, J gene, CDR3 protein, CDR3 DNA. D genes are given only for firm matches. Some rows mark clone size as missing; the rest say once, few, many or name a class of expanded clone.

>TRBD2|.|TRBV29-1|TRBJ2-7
CSVTTSGDDEQYF
TGCAGCGTAACGACTAGCGGCGATGACGAGCAGTACTTC
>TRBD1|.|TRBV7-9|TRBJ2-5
CASSLVGTGVSRETQYF
TGTGCCAGCAGCTTAGTTGGGACAGGGGTGTCTAGAGAGACCCAGTACTTC
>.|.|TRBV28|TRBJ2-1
CASSTPTAGQFF
TGTGCCAGCAGCACACCGACGGCCGGGCAGTTCTTC
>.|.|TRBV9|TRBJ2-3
CASSVVMGGGTDTQYF
TGTGCCAGCAGCGTAGTGATGGGAGGAGGCACAGATACGCAGTATTTT
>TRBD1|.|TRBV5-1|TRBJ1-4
CASSLAPGQGNEKLFF
TGCGCCAGCAGCTTGGCCCCTGGACAGGGTAACGAAAAACTGTTTTTT
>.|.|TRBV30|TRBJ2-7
CAWKHSPSYEQYF
TGTGCCTGGAAGCATTCCCCCTCCTACGAGCAGTACTTC
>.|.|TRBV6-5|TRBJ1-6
CASSYALKPGPYPLHF
TGTGCCAGCAGTTACGCCCTTAAACCAGGCCCCTATCCCCTCCACTTT
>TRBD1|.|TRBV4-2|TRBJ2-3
CASSVRQGAFTDTQYF
TGTGCCAGCAGCGTGCGACAGGGGGCGTTCACAGATACGCAGTATTTT
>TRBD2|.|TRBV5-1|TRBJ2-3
CASSLFGGTAPDTQYF
TGCGCCAGCAGCTTGTTCGGGGGGACCGCCCCAGATACGCAGTATTTT
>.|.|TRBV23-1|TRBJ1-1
CASSRRSRDAEAFF
TGCGCCAGCAGTCGCCGCAGTAGGGACGCTGAAGCTTTCTTT
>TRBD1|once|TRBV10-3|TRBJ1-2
CAISYDRGGYGYTF
TGTGCCATCTCCTACGACAGGGGAGGGTATGGCTACACCTTC
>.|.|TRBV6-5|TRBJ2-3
CASSYTETDTQYF
TGTGCCAGCAGTTACACAGAGACAGATACGCAGTATTTT
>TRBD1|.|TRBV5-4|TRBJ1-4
CASSAGGGGEKLFF
TGTGCCAGCAGCGCAGGGGGCGGAGGAGAAAAACTGTTTTTT
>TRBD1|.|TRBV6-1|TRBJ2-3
CASSEGRTGSTDTQYF
TGTGCCAGCAGTGAAGGACGGACAGGGAGCACAGATACGCAGTATTTT
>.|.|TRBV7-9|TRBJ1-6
CASSSYRDPGSPLHF
TGTGCCAGCAGCTCATACCGGGATCCCGGTTCACCCCTCCACTTT
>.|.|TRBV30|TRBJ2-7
CAWTTGTYPYEQYF
TGTGCCTGGACCACCGGGACTTACCCCTACGAGCAGTACTTC
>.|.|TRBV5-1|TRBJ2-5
CASSLWVRETQYF
TGCGCCAGCAGCTTGTGGGTGCGAGAGACCCAGTACTTC
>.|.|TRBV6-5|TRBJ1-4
CASSDRWGSNEKLFF
TGTGCCAGCAGCGACCGGTGGGGCTCTAATGAAAAACTGTTTTTT
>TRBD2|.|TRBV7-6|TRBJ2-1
CASSSNRLAGYNEQFF
TGTGCCAGCAGCTCGAATCGACTAGCGGGGTACAATGAGCAGTTCTTC
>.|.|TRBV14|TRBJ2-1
CASSFTNEQFF
TGTGCCAGCAGCTTTACCAATGAGCAGTTCTTC
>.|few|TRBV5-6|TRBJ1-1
CASRRGVGTEAFF
TGTGCCAGCAGGAGAGGGGTAGGGACTGAAGCTTTCTTT
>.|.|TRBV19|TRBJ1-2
CASTPHLIGYTF
TGTGCCAGTACCCCTCACCTAATCGGCTACACCTTC
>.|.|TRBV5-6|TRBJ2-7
CASSLSALRYEQYF
TGTGCCAGCAGCTTATCGGCACTACGCTACGAGCAGTACTTC
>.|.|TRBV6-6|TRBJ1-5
CAGRGYSNQPQHF
TGTGCCGGCAGGGGTTATAGCAATCAGCCCCAGCATTTT
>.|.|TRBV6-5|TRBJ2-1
CASRGTAPHEQFF
TGTGCCAGCAGGGGAACTGCTCCTCATGAGCAGTTCTTC
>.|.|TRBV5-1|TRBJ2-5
CASSLLGPDTETQYF
TGCGCCAGCAGCTTGTTGGGACCCGATACGGAGACCCAGTACTTC
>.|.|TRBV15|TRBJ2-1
CATITKRVRHNEQFF
TGTGCCACCATAACAAAGCGGGTAAGACACAATGAGCAGTTCTTC